The clone carrying this TCR beta chain turned up a few times. TCRdb's table, derived via immunoSEQ multiplex PCR, lists solely in-frame clones and lacks some. The sample carries about 63,000 clones, about 82% recorded once. This sample is part of a study of control samples from healthy donors and cancer patients. This CDR3 spans 16 amino acids. The germline V gene has CDR1 MNHEY and CDR2 SVGEGT. V dropped 0 bases and J dropped 2 bases, with 12 bases sitting between them. The sequenced sample was blood. The V gene is TRBV6-2 or TRBV6-3, the J gene TRBJ2-3; possible D gene TRBD1, 5 bases. The sequence derives from a man in his forties or fifties in good health. The CDR3, as DNA: TGTGCCAGCAGTTACTCGTTCCAGGGAATCACAGATACGCAGTATTTT. This translates into CASSYSFQGITDTQYF.